Listed here is a single T cell receptor beta chain. This sample is part of a study of T cell changes during pregnancy in multiple sclerosis. Generated by immunoSEQ multiplex PCR, the TCRdb table keeps only in-frame clones and is missing some. In the table there are around 43,000 clones, roughly 93% of which are singletons. The CDR3 runs 14 residues. V dropped 1 base and J dropped 3 bases, with 10 bases sitting between them. The germline V gene encodes CDR1 SEHNR and CDR2 FQNEAQ (reference sequence). The chain joins TRBV7-9 to TRBJ2-7, with D perhaps TRBD2 (5 bases). The clonotype originates from a female donor with multiple sclerosis, enrolled in a pregnancy study. This specimen was CD8+ T cells from peripheral blood mononuclear cells, taken after pregnancy. CDR3 in DNA: TGTGCCAGCAGCTTAGGGGGAGAGGGCTACGAGCAGTACTTC. As protein: CASSLGGEGYEQYF.